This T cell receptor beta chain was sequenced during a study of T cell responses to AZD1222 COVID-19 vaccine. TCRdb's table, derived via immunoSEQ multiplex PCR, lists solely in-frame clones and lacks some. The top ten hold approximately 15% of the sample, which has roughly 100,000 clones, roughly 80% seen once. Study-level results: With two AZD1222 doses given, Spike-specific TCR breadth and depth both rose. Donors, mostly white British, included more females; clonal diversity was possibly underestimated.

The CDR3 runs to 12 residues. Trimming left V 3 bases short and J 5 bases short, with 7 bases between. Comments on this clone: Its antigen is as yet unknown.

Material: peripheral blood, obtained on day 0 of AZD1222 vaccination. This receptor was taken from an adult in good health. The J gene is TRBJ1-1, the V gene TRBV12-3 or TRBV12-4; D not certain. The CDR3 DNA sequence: TGTGCCAGCAGTTTTGGGGATACTGAAGCTTTCTTT. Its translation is CASSFGDTEAFF.